The clone carrying this T cell receptor beta chain showed up many times. Its antigen is currently unknown. V shed 0 bases, J shed 6 bases, and the junction held 7 bases outside the gene matches. Germline lookup yields CDR1 SGHAT and CDR2 FQNNGV. CDR3 length equals 15 residues. Ophthalmopathy in the patients scored at least 3 on Clinical Activity Score and at least 4 on NOSPECS grade, lasting under 3 months. Thyroid ultrasound, orbital computed tomography, clinical symptoms, and serum thyroxine and TRAb underpinned diagnoses. This sample was included in a study of T cells in Graves' hyperthyroidism and ophthalmopathy. Study information: Blood from the periphery was taken at initial diagnosis, before any treatment.

Amplification of TCR beta CDR3 regions used RNA as the template. A first-round RT-PCR of the TCR CDR3 used the HTBI primer set. TCRdb re-called the multiplex PCR reads with MiXCR, one entry per CDR3 protein. This table has roughly 520,000 distinct CDR3 sequences, roughly 24% appearing once. Whole-study findings and limits: Onset of ophthalmopathy came a median 6.5 months after the model predicted it.

The V call is TRBV11-2, the J call TRBJ1-2; 7 bases line up with TRBD1. Sequencing used blood. The sequence came from a woman aged 25 to 45 with Graves' ophthalmopathy. Here the CDR3 reads CASSLDLGGGHGYTF. The CDR3 nucleotides are TGTGCCAGCAGCTTAGATTTAGGGGGCGGACATGGCTACACCTTC.